This T cell receptor beta chain is drawn from a study of blood T cell repertoires in COVID-19. The CDR3 is 15 amino acids. CDR1 and CDR2 (germline): SGHDT, YYEEEE. After removal of 5 bases from V and 3 bases from J, the junction contained 9 bases not matched to a gene. Authors' analysis steps: The assay estimated nucleated cells by amplifying reference gene primers. The method was immunoSEQ multiplex PCR; TCRdb's version includes in-frame clones alone and lacks a portion of them. The D gene and trimming were derived from the DNA, and the V and J assignments and clone size from that table. This sample has 150,000 or so clones, with approximately 86% found just once.

The chain uses TRBV5-6 and TRBJ2-7, with 9 nucleotides matching TRBD1. The origin of this receptor is a woman in her sixties or seventies with acute or convalescent COVID-19. The specimen sequenced was peripheral blood. The CDR3: CASSPAGTGIYEQYF. DNA for the CDR3: TGTGCCAGCAGTCCCGCCGGGACAGGGATCTACGAGCAGTACTTC.